A selection of T cell receptor beta chains follows, all from one sample in a study of T cell responses to AZD1222 COVID-19 vaccine. Measured with immunoSEQ multiplex PCR; TCRdb has only the in-frame clones, and not every one. This table has some 97,000 clones, around nine tenths appearing once. The source material was peripheral blood, sampled on day 0 of AZD1222 vaccination. The receptor source for this set is an adult in good health. Each CDR3 is given with its conserved first and last residue. Fields, in order: D gene, V gene, J gene, clone size, CDR3 DNA, CDR3 protein. A D gene is named only where the DNA matches it firmly. Expanded clones get a size class; other rows say once, few or many, or leave the size out.

>-|TRBV6-1|TRBJ1-1|-
TGTGCCAGCAGTGATGGGGGGTGGGAAGCTTTCTTT
CASSDGGWEAFF
>-|TRBV3-1/TRBV3-2|TRBJ1-1|-
TGTGCCAGCAGCCAAGTGTGGAACACTGAAGCTTTCTTT
CASSQVWNTEAFF
>-|TRBV28|TRBJ1-2|-
TGTGCCAGCAGTCCGCCGAGGACCTCCTATGGCTACACCTTC
CASSPPRTSYGYTF
>-|TRBV6-2/TRBV6-3|TRBJ1-1|-
TGTGCCAGCAGTTACCCCGACAGGGAAGCTTTCTTT
CASSYPDREAFF
>TRBD1|TRBV19|TRBJ1-6|-
TGTGCCAGTAGACTCCGGGACAGGGATTCACCCCTCCACTTT
CASRLRDRDSPLHF
>TRBD1|TRBV19|TRBJ1-2|once
TGTGCCAGCCTGGACAGGGGTCAATATGGCTACACCTTC
CASLDRGQYGYTF
>TRBD2|TRBV7-2|TRBJ2-1|-
TGTGCCAGCAGCCGCCGCCTGGGGCGGGGGGGCTCGGATGAGCAGTTCTTC
CASSRRLGRGGSDEQFF
>-|TRBV7-2|TRBJ1-2|-
TGTGCCAGCAGCTTATTAGCCGGGCCTGGCTACACCTTC
CASSLLAGPGYTF
>TRBD2|TRBV3-1/TRBV3-2|TRBJ2-7|-
TGTGCCAGCAGCCAACCAGCGGGGAGCTCCTACGAGCAGTACTTC
CASSQPAGSSYEQYF
>TRBD1|TRBV2|TRBJ2-3|-
TGTGCCAGCAGTTTTGGGACAGGGGTTTATGGAGATACGCAGTATTTT
CASSFGTGVYGDTQYF
>TRBD2|TRBV19|TRBJ2-5|-
TGTGCCAGTAGTCCCCGACTAGCGGGGGTGGAGACCCAGTACTTC
CASSPRLAGVETQYF
>TRBD2|TRBV5-1|TRBJ2-1|-
TGCGCCAGCAGCCCACTAACTAGCGGCCGGGGAGGGCAGTTCTTC
CASSPLTSGRGGQFF
>-|TRBV18|TRBJ1-1|-
TGTGCCAGCTCACCTGGTGGAAACACTGAAGCTTTCTTT
CASSPGGNTEAFF
>-|TRBV7-2|TRBJ1-1|-
TGTGCCAGCAGCTTTGTTCCCCGGGGCACTGAAGCTTTCTTT
CASSFVPRGTEAFF
>-|TRBV30|TRBJ1-2|-
TGTGCCTGGAGTGTACGCCAGGGTAATGGCTACACCTTC
CAWSVRQGNGYTF
>-|TRBV27|TRBJ2-7|-
TGTGCCAGCAGTTTCCTGACAGGTTACGAGCAGTACTTC
CASSFLTGYEQYF
>-|TRBV15|TRBJ1-2|once
TGTGCCACCAGCAGAGATGCGGGCCTGGGGGAAGTGGGTAACTATGGCTACACCTTC
CATSRDAGLGEVGNYGYTF
>-|TRBV6-5|TRBJ1-1|-
TGTGCCAGCACCTTAGCCGGAGGGGACACTGAAGCTTTCTTT
CASTLAGGDTEAFF
>-|TRBV20-1|TRBJ1-6|-
TGCAGTGCTCGTGAGTCGGGGAAACTGGATTCACCCCTCCACTTT
CSARESGKLDSPLHF
>-|TRBV29-1|TRBJ1-3|-
TGCAGCGTTGGACACTCTGGAAACACCATATATTTT
CSVGHSGNTIYF
>-|TRBV3-1/TRBV3-2|TRBJ2-7|-
TGTGCCAGCAGCCAAGATCTGCTAACCGGAGGTGGGTCCTACGAGCAGTACTTC
CASSQDLLTGGGSYEQYF
>-|TRBV7-2|TRBJ1-3|-
TGTGCCAGCAGTTCACAGGTGGCGGGGAGGACTGGAAACACCATATATTTT
CASSSQVAGRTGNTIYF